This TCR beta chain was recorded in a study of T cells after somatic rescue of genetic block. Profiling relied on immunoSEQ multiplex PCR, and the TCRdb table lists in-frame clones only, not all of them. Among roughly 11,000 clones listed, around two thirds were seen once. CDR3 length: 13 amino acids. Germline CDR1 reads LGHNA; CDR2 reads YNFKEQ. The ends lost 4 bases at V and 5 bases at J; junction bases unmatched: 4. The sequence came from a boy aged 5-17 years. Sequencing used peripheral blood mononuclear cells (PBMCs). The chain recombines TRBV4-2 with TRBJ1-1; 7 nucleotides align to TRBD1. CDR3: CASSLQGRTEAFF. Written as DNA, the CDR3 is TGTGCCAGCAGCCTACAGGGGCGGACTGAAGCTTTCTTT.